This T cell receptor (beta chain) originates from a study of T-cell reconstitution after alpha-beta-depleted transplantation in children. CDR3 size: 14 residues. Per germline, CDR1 DFQATT and CDR2 SNEGSKA (reference sequence). J was trimmed by 9 bases and V by 6 bases; bases with no gene match: 8. Unique molecular identifiers featured in how the TCRbeta library was prepared. TCRdb used MiXCR to reprocess the PCR reads, holding one entry per CDR3 protein. The sample holds approximately 420,000 distinct CDR3 sequences, approximately 10% seen once. The sequence was obtained from a human donor who donated a stem cell graft to a child with acute myeloid leukemia. The chain combines TRBV20-1 with TRBJ2-1; TRBD2 aligns across 13 bases. Sequenced here: PBMCs from the stem cell graft donor, sampled from the stem cell graft. In nucleotides, the CDR3 is TGCAGTGCGCCGAGGACTAGCGGGAGAGTTGAGCAGTTCTTC. Translated: CSAPRTSGRVEQFF.